This TCR beta chain comes out of a study of blood T cell repertoires in COVID-19. At the level of the study: Material from acute and convalescent COVID-19 was sourced from the United States, Italy and Spain. Nucleic acid was either cDNA or gDNA, and it came from T cells, B-cell-depleted T cells, or PBMCs.

The method was immunoSEQ multiplex PCR; TCRdb's version includes in-frame clones alone and lacks a portion of them. This sample has fewer than 200,000 clones, with roughly nine tenths found just once. Germline CDR1 MRHNA, CDR2 SNTAGT. This CDR3 has 12 residues. V lost 8 bases to trimming and J lost 6 bases; unmatched junction nucleotides: 5. The sample taken for sequencing was peripheral blood. The chain employs TRBV6-4 and TRBJ2-3, with 7 positions matching TRBD2. The receptor was derived from a man between 60 and 70 years old with active or convalescent COVID-19. The CDR3 loop is CASPKGGDTQYF. DNA for the CDR3: TGTGCCAGCCCAAAGGGAGGGGATACGCAGTATTTT.